This entry lists 31 T cell receptor beta chains sequenced from one sample in a study of T cells in Graves' hyperthyroidism and ophthalmopathy. Amplified TCR beta CDR3 regions came from RNA transcripts. With the HTBI primer set, the TCR CDR3 went through a first round of RT-PCR. A single record per CDR3 protein comes from TCRdb applying MiXCR to the multiplex PCR reads. This repertoire shows under 350,000 distinct CDR3 sequences, about 17% found once; its top ten account for about 50%. Material: blood. Receptors were obtained from a woman in her sixties with Graves' ophthalmopathy.

This sequence joins TRBV3-1 and TRBJ2-3, with D unresolved. The CDR3 is 15 residues long. With 0 bases removed from V and 1 base from J, the gap between germline ends came to 8 bases. CDR1 is LGHDT and CDR2 is YNNKEL in the germline V gene (reference sequence). CDR3 DNA sequence: TGTGCCAGCAGCCAAGAACGCCTGGGCACAGATACGCAGTATTTT. It yields the protein CASSQERLGTDTQYF.

This clonotype was picked up many times. The chain links TRBV5-8 to TRBJ2-2; possibly TRBD1 or TRBD2 for D (5 bases each). This CDR3 region has 15 residues. The germline V gene encodes CDR1 SGHTS and CDR2 YDEGEE. Trimming took 4 bases from V and 5 from J, leaving 15 bases between them. CDR3 region: CASSRQGRGTGELFF. The CDR3 DNA reads TGTGCCAGCAGCCGCCAGGGACGAGGAACCGGGGAGCTGTTTTTT.

This clonotype occurred many times. This chain uses TRBV6-1 with TRBJ2-1, with D perhaps TRBD1 (6 bases). The CDR3 is made up of 14 amino acids. V was clipped by 7 bases and J by 6 bases, with 16 bases between them. Looked up from germline, CDR1 is MNHNS and CDR2 is SASEGT. The CDR3 DNA follows: TGTGCCAGCACCCCGAGTGTGGGGGCCAATGAGCAGTTCTTC. This encodes CASTPSVGANEQFF.

This clonotype occurred a few times. This chain joins TRBV24-1 and TRBJ2-3, with D hard to call. The V gene lost 5 bases and the J gene lost 0 bases, with 8 bases spanning the gap. The CDR3 is made up of 14 amino acids. The germline V gene encodes CDR1 KGHDR and CDR2 SFDVKD. CDR3 protein: CATSAPTSTDTQYF. CDR3 coding DNA: TGTGCCACCAGTGCCCCTACTAGCACAGATACGCAGTATTTT.

On this clonotype: A read error may be the cause here, since a much bigger clone is one base away. The gene calls are TRBV12-3 or TRBV12-4 and TRBJ2-7, with TRBD1 matching 9 bases. V lost 4 bases to trimming and J lost 6 bases; unmatched junction nucleotides: 4. This CDR3 spans 13 amino acids. The CDR3 DNA sequence: TGTGCCAGCAGTTCGAACAGGGGGCGCGAGCAGTACTTC. Translation: CASSSNRGREQYF.

At least ten counts were recorded for this clonotype. This chain links TRBV12-3 or TRBV12-4 with TRBJ1-6; D not resolved. Trimming stripped 5 bases from V and 10 bases from J, with 18 bases between. CDR3 size: 15 residues. The CDR3 sequence: CASSPDTPIGSPLHF. The CDR3 nucleotides are TGTGCCAGCAGTCCCGACACCCCAATCGGATCACCCCTCCACTTT.

This clonotype was detected many times. This chain connects TRBV28 to TRBJ2-1; D not resolved. The length of the CDR3 is 12 residues. The V end lost 3 bases, the J end lost 7 bases, and 7 bases lay between the germline ends. Germline V CDR1 and CDR2: MDHEN, SYDVKM. The CDR3 region is CASSFRRNEQFF. CDR3 nucleotide sequence: TGTGCCAGCAGTTTTCGGCGGAATGAGCAGTTCTTC.

This clonotype showed up many times. This chain joins TRBV7-9 and TRBJ1-2, with TRBD1 matching over 8 bases. The V and J ends lost 5 bases and 4 bases, in that order; junction bases with no gene match: 6. The CDR3 contains 14 residues. Germline lookup yields CDR1 SEHNR and CDR2 FQNEAQ (reference sequence). Here the CDR3 DNA reads TGTGCCAGCAGCCGGGACAGGCAGGCCTATGGCTACACCTTC. Residues: CASSRDRQAYGYTF.

This clonotype showed up many times. V is TRBV13 and J is TRBJ2-4; 7 bases agree with TRBD1. CDR1 and CDR2 from the germline V gene are PRHDT and FYEKMQ (reference sequence). This CDR3 spans 16 amino acids. V gave up 0 bases and J gave up 3 bases; unmatched junction bases: 5. The CDR3 coding sequence is TGTGCCAGCAGCTTAGGAGGGGGCGATGTCAAAAACATTCAGTACTTC. Translating it yields CASSLGGGDVKNIQYF. The whole variable domain, remainder taken from reference TRBV13 and TRBJ2-4, is AAGVIQSPRHLIKEKRETATLKCYPIPRHDTVYWYQQGPGQDPQFLISFYEKMQSDKGSIPDRFSAQQFSDYHSELNMSSLELGDSALYFCASSLGGGDVKNIQYFGAGTRLSVL.

J is TRBJ2-5 and V is TRBV10-3; 10 bases are shared with TRBD2. V shed 4 bases and J 2 bases; nucleotides not matched to a gene: 4. CDR3 length equals 15 residues. Germline CDR1 reads ENHRY; CDR2 reads SYGVKD. Here the CDR3 reads CAISGQLAGQETQYF. DNA of the CDR3: TGTGCCATCAGTGGTCAACTAGCGGGACAAGAGACCCAGTACTTC.

The sample holds one count of this clonotype. This chain connects TRBV5-1 to TRBJ2-1; possibly TRBD2 for D (6 bases). The CDR3 runs to 14 residues. In germline, CDR1 is SGHRS, CDR2 YFSETQ. V was trimmed by 3 bases and J by 7 bases, leaving 14 bases between them. Written as DNA, the CDR3 is TGCGCCAGCAGCTCGATGGGGGGACCAAATGAGCAGTTCTTC. Residues: CASSSMGGPNEQFF.

The chain employs TRBV7-9 and TRBJ1-1; 7 bases agree with TRBD1. V dropped 5 bases and J dropped 3; count of bases not matched to a gene: 9. The CDR3 covers 15 residues. The germline CDR1 and CDR2 sequences are SEHNR and FQNEAQ (reference sequence). CDR3 sequence (DNA): TGTGCCAGCAGCCCTAAGGGGGCGGGGGACACTGAAGCTTTCTTT. It yields the protein CASSPKGAGDTEAFF.

This clonotype came up a few times. V is TRBV7-3 and J is TRBJ1-1; D is undetermined. CDR1 and CDR2 from the germline V gene are SGHTA and FQGTGA. This CDR3 contains 14 residues. V was shortened by 1 base and J by 1 base, with 7 bases between the two germline ends. CDR3 sequence reads: CASSLNIGNTEAFF. CDR3 DNA: TGTGCCAGCAGCTTAAATATCGGGAACACTGAAGCTTTCTTT.

A word on this clonotype: One base away lies a much larger clone, so this may be a sequencing read error. This chain joins TRBV6-2 or TRBV6-3 and TRBJ1-2; TRBD1 aligns across 10 bases. Per the germline V gene, CDR1 is MNHEY and CDR2 is SVGEGT. V was pared by 5 bases and J by 7 bases, with 13 bases of the junction left unmatched. CDR3 length: 16 residues. The CDR3 region is CASSVSPGTGDGGYTF. In nucleotides, the CDR3 is TGTGCCAGCAGTGTCTCACCGGGGACAGGGGATGGTGGCTACACCTTC.

The CDR3 nucleotides read TGCGCCAGCAGCTTGGCTCTGGCCGGGGGCGCGGGGACCGGGGAGCTGTTTTTT. Protein: CASSLALAGGAGTGELFF. The V gene is TRBV5-1, the J gene TRBJ2-2, with D perhaps given as TRBD1 or TRBD2 (6 bases each). The CDR3 loop spans 18 amino acids. Trimming took off 0 bases at V and 5 bases at J, with 20 bases between the two ends. Germline V gene sequence: CDR1 SGHRS, CDR2 YFSETQ.

The chain carries TRBV5-1 and TRBJ2-2; tentative D call: TRBD1 (6 bases). The CDR3 runs 17 residues. The germline V gene has CDR1 SGHRS and CDR2 YFSETQ. V was shortened by 0 bases and J by 2 bases, with 14 bases between the two germline ends. The CDR3 sequence: CASSLEGRQENTGELFF. CDR3 bases: TGCGCCAGCAGCTTGGAAGGAAGACAGGAAAACACCGGGGAGCTGTTTTTT.

This clonotype has a count of ten or more. The chain uses TRBV3-1 and TRBJ2-2, with D perhaps being TRBD1 or TRBD2 (5 bases each). Germline V gene sequence: CDR1 LGHDT, CDR2 YNNKEL (reference sequence). The CDR3 contains 12 residues. The V gene lost 2 bases and the J gene lost 13 bases, with 11 bases spanning the gap. CDR3 sequence: CASSQRGRGLFF. The CDR3 nucleotides read TGTGCCAGCAGCCAACGGGGTAGGGGGCTGTTTTTT.

This clonotype was found many times. The chain recombines TRBV20-1 with TRBJ1-2; D unclear. The CDR3 is made up of 12 amino acids. V was clipped by 3 bases and J by 2 bases, with 7 bases between them. Germline-derived CDR1 and CDR2 are DFQATT and SNEGSKA (reference sequence). The CDR3 DNA follows: TGCAGTGCTAGTGGGCAGAACTATGGCTACACCTTC. Translated, it gives CSASGQNYGYTF.

This clonotype was seen repeatedly, ten times or more. The gene calls are TRBV11-2 and TRBJ2-6, with 9 positions matching TRBD1. With V trimmed by 5 bases and J by 4 bases, 6 bases remained unmatched. Germline lookup yields CDR1 SGHAT and CDR2 FQNNGV. The CDR3 runs to 16 residues. CDR3 sequence reads: CASSRDRVSGANVLTF. The DNA of the CDR3 is TGTGCCAGCAGCAGGGACAGGGTGTCAGGGGCCAACGTCCTGACTTTC. Looking up the rest from reference TRBV11-2 and TRBJ2-6 gives the full variable domain: EAGVAQSPRYKIIEKRQSVAFWCNPISGHATLYWYQQILGQGPKLLIQFQNNGVVDDSQLPKDRFSAERLKGVDSTLKIQPAKLEDSAVYLCASSRDRVSGANVLTFGAGSRLTVL.

The rearrangement links TRBV7-2 to TRBJ2-7; 7 nucleotides match TRBD2. The CDR3 totals 15 residues. Germline CDR1 and CDR2: SGHTA and FQGNSA. Trimming cost V 3 bases and J 0 bases; bases outside gene matches: 5. The CDR3 loop reads CASSFRGDSSYEQYF. Here the CDR3 DNA reads TGTGCCAGCAGCTTTCGGGGGGACTCCTCCTACGAGCAGTACTTC.

This chain links TRBV19 with TRBJ1-1; D unresolved. CDR1 is LNHDA and CDR2 is SQIVND in the germline V gene (reference sequence). CDR3 size: 13 residues. V was clipped by 3 bases and J by 0 bases, with 5 bases between them. The CDR3 reads CASSIWMNTEAFF. The CDR3 bases are TGTGCCAGTAGTATCTGGATGAACACTGAAGCTTTCTTT.

In this sample, this clonotype turned up many times. The chain carries TRBV10-2 and TRBJ2-1; D is uncertain. V gave up 3 bases and J gave up 3 bases, with 12 bases separating them. The CDR3 is 15 amino acids. Germline values: CDR1 WSHSY, CDR2 SAAADI. DNA for the CDR3: TGCGCCAGCAGTGATGGAACCGCTAACTACAATGAGCAGTTCTTC. It translates to CASSDGTANYNEQFF.

A word on this clonotype: A read error is possible here, since a much larger clone lies one base away. The genes are TRBV11-2 and TRBJ2-7; 8 nucleotides match TRBD1. Germline CDR1 reads SGHAT; CDR2 reads FQNNGV. The trim removed 1 base at V and 4 bases at J, leaving 9 bases unmatched. The CDR3 spans 16 residues. CDR3 sequence (DNA): TGTGCCAGCAGCTTAGGGCTGACAGGGGTTTTGTACGAGCAGTACTTC. Translated, it gives CASSLGLTGVLYEQYF. The whole variable domain, filled in from reference TRBV11-2 and TRBJ2-7, reads EAGVAQSPRYKIIEKRQSVAFWCNPISGHATLYWYQQILGQGPKLLIQFQNNGVVDDSQLPKDRFSAERLKGVDSTLKIQPAKLEDSAVYLCASSLGLTGVLYEQYFGPGTRLTVT.

This clonotype was detected only a few times. This chain links TRBV9 with TRBJ1-6; D call uncertain. Germline-derived CDR1 and CDR2 are SGDLS and YYNGEE. V was pared by 5 bases and J by 9 bases, with 12 bases between. The CDR3 extends over 13 amino acids. CDR3 residues: CASSGFSGSPLHF. The CDR3 coding sequence is TGTGCCAGCAGTGGCTTTTCAGGTTCACCCCTCCACTTT. Combining the CDR3 with reference TRBV9 and TRBJ1-6 gives the whole variable domain DSGVTQTPKHLITATGQRVTLRCSPRSGDLSVYWYQQSLDQGLQFLIQYYNGEERAKGNILERFSAQQFPDLHSELNLSSLELGDSALYFCASSGFSGSPLHFGNGTRLTVT.

The rearrangement joins TRBV19 to TRBJ1-1; 8 nucleotides match TRBD1. The CDR3 loop spans 17 amino acids. Germline V lookup: CDR1 LNHDA, CDR2 SQIVND (reference sequence). Losses at the gene ends were 3 bases for V and 0 bases for J; bases not matched to a gene: 9. The CDR3 reads CASSILGQGLVNTEAFF. CDR3 nucleotides: TGTGCCAGTAGTATCCTCGGACAGGGATTGGTGAACACTGAAGCTTTCTTT.

This clonotype was observed many times. CDR3 bases: TGCAGTGCTAGTTTTGGGCGGGTAACCTACGAGCAGTACTTC. Translating gives CSASFGRVTYEQYF. The chain uses TRBV20-1 and TRBJ2-7; a possible D gene is TRBD2 (5 bases). The CDR3 spans 14 residues. CDR1 is DFQATT and CDR2 is SNEGSKA in the germline V gene (reference sequence). Between the trimmed V and J ends, which lost 3 bases and 2 bases, there was a span of 14 bases.

This sequence joins TRBV20-1 and TRBJ1-5; D perhaps matches TRBD1 (5 bases). The CDR3 is 14 amino acids. Germline V gene data show CDR1 as DFQATT and CDR2 as SNEGSKA (reference sequence). V lost 6 bases and J 3 bases, leaving 15 bases between the germline ends. CDR3 protein: CSAHPGGINQPQHF. CDR3 in DNA: TGCAGTGCCCACCCCGGGGGGATCAATCAGCCCCAGCATTTT.

The CDR3 DNA reads TGTGCCAGCAGTCTACGACAGGGATGGACCTACGAGCAGTACTTC. Translating it yields CASSLRQGWTYEQYF. V usage is TRBV27 and J usage is TRBJ2-7, with TRBD1 matching over 7 bases. CDR1 is MNHEY, CDR2 SMNVEV, per germline (reference sequence). V lost 5 bases to trimming and J lost 2 bases; unmatched junction nucleotides: 9. The CDR3 runs to 15 residues.

The genes are TRBV3-1 and TRBJ2-1; tentatively, D is TRBD2 (7 bases). Deletions cut 5 bases from V and 4 bases from J, with 15 bases between. CDR3 length: 15 residues. Germline-derived CDR1 and CDR2 are LGHDT and YNNKEL (reference sequence). The CDR3 spells CASSNGLGGYNEQFF. The CDR3, as DNA: TGTGCCAGCAGCAACGGACTAGGGGGGTACAATGAGCAGTTCTTC.

This clonotype has ten or more counts. The chain combines TRBV7-9 with TRBJ2-3, with 8 positions matching TRBD2. V lost 0 bases and J lost 2; bases outside the gene matches: 1. This CDR3 has 15 residues. Germline V gene data show CDR1 as SEHNR and CDR2 as FQNEAQ (reference sequence). CDR3 bases: TGTGCCAGCAGCTTAGCTAGCGGGAACACAGATACGCAGTATTTT. Its translation is CASSLASGNTDTQYF.

This clonotype was picked up many times. CDR3 in amino acids: CASSRFGTGEETQYF. The CDR3 DNA follows: TGTGCCAGCAGCCGTTTCGGGACAGGGGAAGAGACCCAGTACTTC. The V gene is TRBV7-2, the J gene TRBJ2-5; TRBD1 aligns across 10 bases. Per germline, CDR1 SGHTA and CDR2 FQGNSA. The CDR3 loop spans 15 amino acids. The V segment lost 5 bases and the J segment 3 bases; nucleotides outside the gene matches: 6.